This paragraph reports one TCR beta chain. The data were obtained in a study of long-term antiretroviral therapy in people with HIV. Germline V gene data show CDR1 as SEHNR and CDR2 as FQNEAQ (reference sequence). With V trimmed by 3 bases and J by 4 bases, 9 bases remained unmatched. The CDR3 is 16 residues long. The study drew at least one pre-ART and at least two post-ART PBMC samples from every donor. Version v3.0 of the immunoSEQ assay ran at survey level. Clones were read by immunoSEQ multiplex PCR, and TCRdb kept only the in-frame ones, dropping some. This sample has about 28,000 clones; around nine tenths occur once, and the top ten carry around 4%.

This clonotype originated in a woman in her late teens or twenties with HIV. The sequencing used unsorted PBMCs, collected 0.5 years after starting antiretroviral therapy. The chain recombines TRBV7-9 with TRBJ2-3, with 8 bases that match TRBD2. The CDR3 DNA reads TGTGCCAGCAGCTTGTCGGGCCCAGCGGGAGCAGATACGCAGTATTTT. Encoded protein: CASSLSGPAGADTQYF. Full variable domain (outside the CDR3, taken from reference TRBV7-9 and TRBJ2-3): DTGVSQNPRHKITKRGQNVTFRCDPISEHNRLYWYRQTLGQGPEFLTYFQNEAQLEKSRLLSDRFSAERPKGSFSTLEIQRTEQGDSAMYLCASSLSGPAGADTQYFGPGTRLTVL.